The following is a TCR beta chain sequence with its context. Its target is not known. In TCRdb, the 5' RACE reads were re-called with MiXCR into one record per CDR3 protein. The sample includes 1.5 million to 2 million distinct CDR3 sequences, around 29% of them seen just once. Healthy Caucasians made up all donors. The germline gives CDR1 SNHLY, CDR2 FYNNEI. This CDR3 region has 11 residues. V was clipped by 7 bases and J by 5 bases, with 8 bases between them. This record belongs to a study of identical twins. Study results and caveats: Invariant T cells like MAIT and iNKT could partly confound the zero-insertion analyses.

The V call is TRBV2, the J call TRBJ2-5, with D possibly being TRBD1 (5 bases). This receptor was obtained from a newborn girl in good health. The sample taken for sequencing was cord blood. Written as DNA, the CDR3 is TGTGCCAGCAAACAGGTGGAGACCCAGTACTTC. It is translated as CASKQVETQYF.